These 19 T cell receptor beta chains came from one sample sequenced in a study of human T cells and chemical hapten exposure. Time point in this sample: pre-sensitization, week 0. Treatment meaning: therapeutic diphenylcyclopropenone sensitization with weekly scalp DPC. A single record per CDR3 protein comes from TCRdb applying MiXCR to the RACE reads. The sample has about 380,000 distinct CDR3 sequences, roughly 5.3% seen once. The source material was whole blood, sampled in connection with sensitization to the hapten diphenylcyclopropenone (DPC). These receptors were obtained from a woman aged 45-59 years with alopecia areata. Some clones in this sample may be carry-over from other donors' samples.

This clonotype was counted many times. This rearrangement joins TRBV7-8 to TRBJ2-5; D is ambiguous. Trimming took off 6 bases at V and 8 bases at J, with 10 bases between the two ends. CDR1 and CDR2 from the germline V gene are SGHVS and FQNEAQ. CDR3 length: 11 amino acids. In DNA, the CDR3 is TGTGCCAGCAGGTTCACGGGTACCCAGTACTTC. Translated: CASRFTGTQYF.

This clonotype was seen many times. The gene calls are TRBV4-3 and TRBJ1-1, with a weak D call TRBD1 (5 bases). The germline V gene encodes CDR1 LGHNA and CDR2 YSLEER. CDR3 length: 13 residues. Deletions cut 2 bases from V and 5 bases from J, with 9 bases between. CDR3 sequence (DNA): TGCGCCAGCAGCCAAATCCAGGGAACTGAAGCTTTCTTT. Its protein is CASSQIQGTEAFF.

This clonotype was picked up many times. The V and J genes are TRBV23-1 and TRBJ1-6; D unclear. TRBV23-1 is noted as an ORF with a role that remains uncertain. The CDR3 covers 13 residues. The V end was cut by 0 bases, the J end by 8 bases, with 5 bases between. CDR3 in amino acids: CASSQSPDSPLHF. As DNA, the CDR3 is TGCGCCAGCAGTCAATCACCTGATTCACCCCTCCACTTT.

This clonotype was picked up many times. V gene TRBV3-1 combines with J gene TRBJ2-1; TRBD2 aligns across 12 bases. This CDR3 is 15 amino acids long. With V trimmed by 3 bases and J by 8 bases, 5 bases remained unmatched. The germline CDR1 and CDR2 sequences are LGHDT and YNNKEL (reference sequence). CDR3 nucleotides: TGTGCCAGCAGCCAGCTAGCGGGGGGGCGCGATGAGCAGTTCTTC. Amino acid sequence: CASSQLAGGRDEQFF.

This clonotype turned up a few times. CDR3 region: CASSLIVQDPGNTIYF. Written as DNA, the CDR3 is TGTGCCAGCAGCTTAATTGTCCAGGATCCTGGAAACACCATATATTTT. This chain links TRBV7-6 with TRBJ1-3; no clear D. Germline loops: CDR1 SGHVS, CDR2 FNYEAQ. The CDR3 totals 16 residues. V dropped 2 bases and J dropped 2 bases, with 13 bases sitting between them.

There are many counts of this clonotype. V and J are TRBV9 and TRBJ2-7, with TRBD1 matching over 8 bases. The J segment lost 3 bases and the V segment lost 3 bases, leaving 11 bases of the junction unmatched. Germline V gives CDR1 SGDLS, CDR2 YYNGEE. The CDR3 covers 16 residues. This CDR3 is CASSAGGRGRIYEQYF. CDR3 DNA sequence: TGTGCCAGCAGCGCGGGTGGCAGGGGGCGTATCTACGAGCAGTACTTC.

This clonotype was seen repeatedly, ten times or more. The rearrangement uses TRBV6-5 and TRBJ1-4; D unclear. The CDR3 consists of 12 residues. CDR1 and CDR2 from the germline V gene are MNHEY and SVGAGI. V was pared by 7 bases and J by 3 bases, with 6 bases between. The CDR3 reads CASMRPNEKLFF. The CDR3 nucleotides read TGTGCCAGCATGCGCCCTAATGAAAAACTGTTTTTT.

This clonotype was counted many times. The chain recombines TRBV18 with TRBJ2-4, with D possibly called TRBD1 or TRBD2 (5 bases each). Germline V gives CDR1 KGHSH, CDR2 LQKENI. The CDR3 consists of 15 residues. V gave up 2 bases and J gave up 0 bases, with 8 bases separating them. This CDR3 is CASSPGTVAKNIQYF. The CDR3 coding sequence is TGTGCCAGCTCACCAGGGACGGTAGCCAAAAACATTCAGTACTTC.

The V call is TRBV28, the J call TRBJ1-1; maybe TRBD1 (6 bases). V was cut by 5 bases and J by 3 bases, with 13 bases left in between. This CDR3 is built from 14 residues. In germline, CDR1 is MDHEN, CDR2 SYDVKM. The CDR3 region is CASSRQVLYTEAFF. CDR3 coding DNA: TGTGCCAGCAGTCGACAGGTTTTGTACACTGAAGCTTTCTTT.

This clonotype was detected only a few times. V is TRBV3-1 and J is TRBJ1-2, with D possibly matching TRBD1 (5 bases). The V gene's germline CDR1 is LGHDT and CDR2 YNNKEL (reference sequence). The CDR3 length is 13 residues. V was cut by 7 bases and J by 6 bases, with 15 bases left in between. The CDR3 is CASTHKGRNGYTF. CDR3 nucleotides: TGTGCCAGCACCCACAAGGGGAGGAATGGCTACACCTTC.

In its sample, this clonotype was seen a few times. The CDR3 DNA is TGTGCCAGCAGCTTAGACGGCGGAGGGGCACTCGAGCAGTACTTC. It encodes CASSLDGGGALEQYF. The chain links TRBV5-4 to TRBJ2-7, with D possibly being TRBD2 (6 bases). CDR1 and CDR2 (germline): SGHNT, YYREEE (reference sequence). The V end lost 2 bases, the J end lost 6 bases, and 18 bases lay between the germline ends. The CDR3 sequence is 15 residues long.

This clonotype was observed many times. This chain uses TRBV20-1 with TRBJ2-3; D not resolved. The V end was cut by 0 bases, the J end by 4 bases, with 14 bases between. Germline CDR1 is DFQATT and CDR2 is SNEGSKA (reference sequence). The CDR3 length is 15 residues. For the CDR3, the DNA is TGCAGTGCTAGAGATCTTAAGGACCCGGCAGATACGCAGTATTTT. It specifies CSARDLKDPADTQYF.

This clonotype came up many times. CDR3: CASKGEDPEEGYTF. The CDR3 nucleotides read TGTGCCAGCAAGGGGGAGGACCCTGAGGAAGGCTACACCTTC. J is TRBJ1-2 and V is TRBV11-3; maybe TRBD1 (6 bases). This CDR3 spans 14 amino acids. Germline CDR1 SGHNT, CDR2 YENEEA. The germline V and J ends were trimmed by 7 bases and 8 bases, with 20 bases remaining between them.

This clonotype was recorded many times. This chain uses TRBV7-6 with TRBJ1-3; 7 bases line up with TRBD1. This CDR3 spans 14 amino acids. Unmatched junction bases numbered 12, after V lost 5 bases and J lost 11 bases. In germline, CDR1 is SGHVS, CDR2 FNYEAQ. CDR3: CASSLQGSLSPIYF. CDR3 DNA: TGTGCCAGCAGCCTACAGGGGAGTCTTAGCCCCATATATTTT.

The chain is built from TRBV18 and TRBJ1-2; tentatively, D is TRBD1 (6 bases). CDR3 length equals 13 residues. The ends were cut back, 6 bases at V and 3 bases at J, with 11 bases in the middle. Germline CDR1 reads KGHSH; CDR2 reads LQKENI. CDR3 in DNA: TGTGCCAGCTCCTCACGACAGGACTATGGCTACACCTTC. It specifies CASSSRQDYGYTF.

Ten or more counts support this clonotype. CDR3 amino acids: CASSAPNRDYEQYF. CDR3 coding DNA: TGTGCCAGCAGTGCACCGAACAGGGATTACGAGCAGTACTTC. The chain recombines TRBV25-1 with TRBJ2-7; possible D gene TRBD1, 6 bases. CDR3 length: 14 amino acids. V dropped 4 bases and J dropped 4 bases, with 14 bases sitting between them. The germline V gene encodes CDR1 MGHDK and CDR2 SYGVNS.

This clonotype was observed a few times. The chain has TRBV4-1 and TRBJ2-7; D is perhaps TRBD1 (6 bases). Per germline, CDR1 MGHRA and CDR2 YSYEKL. V lost 6 bases and J lost 7, with 13 bases in between. The CDR3 consists of 12 residues. The CDR3 spells CASSLTGREQYF. The CDR3 DNA sequence: TGCGCCAGCAGTCTTACAGGGCGGGAGCAGTACTTC.

This clonotype has at least ten counts. The chain recombines TRBV29-1 with TRBJ2-1, with 7 bases aligning to TRBD1. The CDR3 runs 10 residues. Looked up from germline, CDR1 is SQVTM and CDR2 is ANQGSEA. Losses at the gene ends were 7 bases for V and 8 bases for J; bases not matched to a gene: 2. CDR3 nucleotides: TGCAGCGCCGGGACAGATGAGCAGTTCTTC. Translated: CSAGTDEQFF.

This chain connects TRBV9 to TRBJ1-5; 7 positions match TRBD1. The ends lost 2 bases at V and 5 bases at J; junction bases unmatched: 4. CDR1 SGDLS and CDR2 YYNGEE come from the germline V gene. The CDR3 loop spans 14 amino acids. The CDR3 region is CASSVGQSHQPQHF. CDR3 nucleotide sequence: TGTGCCAGCAGCGTGGGACAGAGCCATCAGCCCCAGCATTTT.